Below, 30 T cell receptor beta chains from the same sample are listed, as sequenced in a study of blood T cell repertoires in COVID-19. Method: immunoSEQ multiplex PCR; TCRdb's copy keeps in-frame clones and lacks some. Of fewer than 200,000 clones in the sample, 70% to 90% were seen once. Sequencing used peripheral blood. The receptor source for this set is a middle-aged man with active or convalescent COVID-19.

This chain links TRBV5-1 with TRBJ1-2; D is perhaps TRBD1 (5 bases). Germline loops: CDR1 SGHRS, CDR2 YFSETQ. The CDR3 loop spans 14 amino acids. V was shortened by 0 bases and J by 3 bases, with 9 bases between the two germline ends. The CDR3 region is CASSLGQGYYGYTF. CDR3 in DNA: TGCGCCAGCAGCTTGGGCCAGGGATACTATGGCTACACCTTC.

This clone has a single count. V usage is TRBV18 and J usage is TRBJ2-5, with TRBD1 identical over 9 bases. This CDR3 has 15 amino acids. In germline, CDR1 is KGHSH, CDR2 LQKENI. Germline trimming cut 2 bases from V and 1 base from J; bases unmatched to any gene: 2. In DNA form, the CDR3 reads TGTGCCAGCTCACCAGGGACAGGGCCCCAAGAGACCCAGTACTTC. Translation gives CASSPGTGPQETQYF.

The chain joins TRBV24-1 to TRBJ2-3; 7 bases agree with TRBD1. This CDR3 is 14 amino acids long. J lost 2 bases, V lost 3 bases, and 1 base had no gene match. CDR1 and CDR2 (germline): KGHDR, SFDVKD. The CDR3 protein is CATSDGQATDTQYF. Written as DNA, the CDR3 is TGTGCCACCAGTGATGGACAGGCCACAGATACGCAGTATTTT.

This clone was observed a single time. V and J are TRBV6-2 or TRBV6-3 and TRBJ2-3; 9 bases are a match to TRBD2. The CDR3 sequence is 15 residues long. Germline CDR1 reads MNHEY; CDR2 reads SVGEGT. The V segment lost 6 bases and the J segment 2 bases; nucleotides outside the gene matches: 6. For the CDR3, the DNA is TGTGCCAGCAGCTGGGGGGGACTAGCCACAGATACGCAGTATTTT. This sequence encodes CASSWGGLATDTQYF.

This clone was seen only a few times. The V and J genes are TRBV10-3 and TRBJ2-3, with 16 nucleotides matching TRBD2. Germline assignment: CDR1 ENHRY and CDR2 SYGVKD. The CDR3 consists of 19 residues. With V trimmed by 6 bases and J by 2 bases, 11 bases remained unmatched. CDR3 sequence reads: CAIRGTSGRALKTTDTQYF. The CDR3 bases are TGTGCCATCAGGGGGACTAGCGGGAGGGCCTTGAAGACCACAGATACGCAGTATTTT.

The chain employs TRBV27 and TRBJ2-1, with 11 bases fitting TRBD2. The CDR3 extends over 15 amino acids. V lost 6 bases to trimming and J lost 5 bases; unmatched junction nucleotides: 6. Germline V lookup: CDR1 MNHEY, CDR2 SMNVEV (reference sequence). Here the CDR3 DNA reads TGTGCCAGCAGGTCTACTAGCGGGAGACACAATGAGCAGTTCTTC. This codes for CASRSTSGRHNEQFF.

The chain uses TRBV24-1 and TRBJ2-7, with D uncertain. The V end was cut by 3 bases, the J end by 0 bases, with 5 bases between. Germline values: CDR1 KGHDR, CDR2 SFDVKD. This CDR3 spans 13 amino acids. The CDR3 loop is CATSDDISYEQYF. The CDR3 coding sequence is TGTGCCACCAGTGATGACATCTCCTACGAGCAGTACTTC.

In this sample, this clone turned up a few times. The V call is TRBV5-1, the J call TRBJ1-1; 9 bases match TRBD1. The J segment lost 0 bases and the V segment lost 0 bases, leaving 9 bases of the junction unmatched. CDR1 and CDR2 (germline): SGHRS, YFSETQ. The length of the CDR3 is 18 residues. The chain's CDR3 is CASSLVPLGQGLNTEAFF. The CDR3 DNA follows: TGCGCCAGCAGCTTGGTACCCCTGGGACAGGGATTGAACACTGAAGCTTTCTTT. Looking up the rest from reference TRBV5-1 and TRBJ1-1 gives the full variable domain: KAGVTQTPRYLIKTRGQQVTLSCSPISGHRSVSWYQQTPGQGLQFLFEYFSETQRNKGNFPGRFSGRQFSNSRSEMNVSTLELGDSALYLCASSLVPLGQGLNTEAFFGQGTRLTVV.

This chain uses TRBV12-3 or TRBV12-4 with TRBJ2-3, with D tentatively TRBD2 (5 bases). CDR3 size: 13 residues. The V gene lost 0 bases and the J gene lost 14 bases, with 15 bases spanning the gap. The CDR3 here is CASSLAGGGLGYF. CDR3 coding DNA: TGTGCCAGCAGTTTAGCAGGCGGAGGTTTGGGGTATTTT.

The V call is TRBV5-1, the J call TRBJ1-4; D may be TRBD1 (5 bases). Per germline, CDR1 SGHRS and CDR2 YFSETQ. CDR3 length equals 13 residues. Trimming took 0 bases from V and 10 from J, leaving 10 bases between them. In DNA, the CDR3 is TGCGCCAGCAGCTTGGTGGCGGGGGGAAAACTGTTTTTT. This translates into CASSLVAGGKLFF.

The genes are TRBV6-5 and TRBJ2-1; D unresolved. Germline V gene lookup returns CDR1 MNHEY and CDR2 SVGAGI. With 6 bases removed from V and 6 bases from J, the gap between germline ends came to 6 bases. This CDR3 contains 11 residues. In DNA form, the CDR3 reads TGTGCCAGCAGCTCACTCAATGAGCAGTTCTTC. This encodes CASSSLNEQFF.

The J gene is TRBJ2-1, the V gene TRBV11-3, with a tentative D call TRBD1 (5 bases). The V and J ends lost 5 bases and 7 bases respectively, with 15 bases between them. Germline lookup yields CDR1 SGHNT and CDR2 YENEEA. The CDR3 is made up of 14 amino acids. As DNA, the CDR3 is TGTGCCAGCAGCCCACGCAGGGATCATAATGAGCAGTTCTTC. It is translated as CASSPRRDHNEQFF.

The chain links TRBV5-1 to TRBJ2-3; 8 nucleotides line up with TRBD2. With V trimmed by 2 bases and J by 5 bases, 4 bases remained unmatched. The CDR3 totals 14 residues. Germline V gene sequence: CDR1 SGHRS, CDR2 YFSETQ. CDR3 bases: TGCGCCAGCAGCTTACAAGCGGGAGTAGATACGCAGTATTTT. Translation gives CASSLQAGVDTQYF.

The chain couples TRBV19 to TRBJ2-1; unclear D gene. Germline V lookup: CDR1 LNHDA, CDR2 SQIVND (reference sequence). V was cut by 3 bases and J by 4 bases, with 13 bases left in between. CDR3 length: 15 residues. CDR3 protein: CASSIWPPRYNEQFF. The CDR3 DNA reads as TGTGCCAGTAGTATCTGGCCACCAAGATACAATGAGCAGTTCTTC.

V usage is TRBV5-4 and J usage is TRBJ2-7; TRBD2 matches at 8 bases. The trim removed 2 bases at V and 5 bases at J, leaving 6 bases unmatched. The CDR3 contains 14 residues. Germline loops: CDR1 SGHNT, CDR2 YYREEE (reference sequence). CDR3 nucleotide sequence: TGTGCCAGCAGCTTTGGAGCGGGGGATAACGAGCAGTACTTC. Translating it yields CASSFGAGDNEQYF. Supplemented by reference TRBV5-4 and TRBJ2-7, the full variable domain reads ETGVTQSPTHLIKTRGQQVTLRCSSQSGHNTVSWYQQALGQGPQFIFQYYREEENGRGNFPPRFSGLQFPNYSSELNVNALELDDSALYLCASSFGAGDNEQYFGPGTRLTVT.

The rearrangement joins TRBV29-1 to TRBJ2-7; D is unresolved. There are 12 residues in the CDR3. Trimming took off 3 bases at V and 7 bases at J, with 13 bases between the two ends. Germline values: CDR1 SQVTM, CDR2 ANQGSEA. CDR3 region: CSVEGGGREQYF. DNA of the CDR3: TGCAGCGTTGAGGGTGGCGGAAGAGAGCAGTACTTC.

This clone has just a few counts. The chain combines TRBV19 with TRBJ2-3, with TRBD2 matching 7 bases. V was clipped by 3 bases and J by 2 bases; unmatched bases: 5. The CDR3 spans 15 residues. Germline lookup yields CDR1 LNHDA and CDR2 SQIVND (reference sequence). The CDR3 loop reads CASSMFAGDTDTQYF. Written as DNA, the CDR3 is TGTGCCAGTAGTATGTTCGCGGGGGACACAGATACGCAGTATTTT. Combining the CDR3 with reference TRBV19 and TRBJ2-3 gives the whole variable domain DGGITQSPKYLFRKEGQNVTLSCEQNLNHDAMYWYRQDPGQGLRLIYYSQIVNDFQKGDIAEGYSVSREKKESFPLTVTSAQKNPTAFYLCASSMFAGDTDTQYFGPGTRLTVL.

The genes are TRBV27 and TRBJ2-7; 11 nucleotides agree with TRBD2. From germline, CDR1 is MNHEY and CDR2 SMNVEV (reference sequence). The CDR3 loop spans 18 amino acids. J was trimmed by 5 bases and V by 5 bases; bases with no gene match: 17. Here the CDR3 reads CASSLEGLAGGPAHEQYF. The CDR3 coding sequence is TGTGCCAGCAGTCTGGAGGGGCTAGCGGGAGGACCCGCCCACGAGCAGTACTTC.

J is TRBJ2-3 and V is TRBV4-2, with TRBD2 as a possible D gene (6 bases). CDR3 length: 15 amino acids. Trimming shortened V by 0 bases and J by 2 bases, and 9 bases separated the two germline ends. Germline CDR1 LGHNA, CDR2 YNFKEQ. The CDR3 reads CASSQEGGDTDTQYF. CDR3 in DNA: TGTGCCAGCAGCCAAGAGGGCGGGGACACAGATACGCAGTATTTT.

The chain carries TRBV5-3 and TRBJ1-4; TRBD1 matches at 9 bases. TRBV5-3 counts as an open reading frame of uncertain function. The ends lost 0 bases at V and 7 bases at J; junction bases unmatched: 7. This CDR3 has 16 residues. CDR3 in amino acids: CARSLARTGVSEKLFF. For the CDR3, the DNA is TGTGCCAGAAGCTTGGCGAGGACAGGGGTTAGTGAAAAACTGTTTTTT.

This clone appeared once. This chain joins TRBV2 and TRBJ1-2; 9 nucleotides agree with TRBD1. V lost 4 bases to trimming and J lost 8 bases; unmatched junction nucleotides: 8. This CDR3 is 14 amino acids long. Germline lookup yields CDR1 SNHLY and CDR2 FYNNEI. The CDR3 sequence: CASSVFTGGRGYTF. The CDR3 DNA reads TGTGCCAGCAGTGTATTTACAGGGGGCCGGGGCTACACCTTC. The full variable domain, with the rest looked up from reference TRBV2 and TRBJ1-2, is EPEVTQTPSHQVTQMGQEVILRCVPISNHLYFYWYRQILGQKVEFLVSFYNNEISEKSEIFDDQFSVERPDGSNFTLKIRSTKLEDSAMYFCASSVFTGGRGYTFGSGTRLTVV.

V gene TRBV19 combines with J gene TRBJ1-2; 9 bases map to TRBD1. This CDR3 is built from 15 residues. Germline CDR1 and CDR2: LNHDA and SQIVND (reference sequence). V trimming: 1 base; J trimming: 3 bases; junction bases outside the gene matches: 3. CDR3 protein: CASSIVTGGDYGYTF. DNA of the CDR3: TGTGCCAGTAGTATAGTCACAGGGGGCGACTATGGCTACACCTTC.

The V gene is TRBV28, the J gene TRBJ1-6; D is undetermined. The V and J ends lost 3 bases and 4 bases respectively, with 7 bases between them. The CDR3 has 14 amino acids. Per the germline V gene, CDR1 is MDHEN and CDR2 is SYDVKM. Here the CDR3 DNA reads TGTGCCAGCAGTTTGCGGGATTATAATTCACCCCTCCACTTT. Protein sequence: CASSLRDYNSPLHF.

The V gene is TRBV7-2, the J gene TRBJ1-2, with TRBD1 matching over 10 bases. Germline CDR1 SGHTA, CDR2 FQGNSA. The CDR3 is made up of 14 amino acids. J gave up 7 bases and V 5 bases, and 7 bases lay outside the gene matches. Here the CDR3 DNA reads TGTGCCAGCAGCCCCCCGGGACAGGGGTTTGGCTACACCTTC. Translation: CASSPPGQGFGYTF. The full variable domain, rest sourced from reference TRBV7-2 and TRBJ1-2, is GAGVSQSPSNKVTEKGKDVELRCDPISGHTALYWYRQSLGQGLEFLIYFQGNSAPDKSGLPSDRFSAERTGGSVSTLTIQRTQQEDSAVYLCASSPPGQGFGYTFGSGTRLTVV.

The CDR3 loop reads CASSLGAAGRYEQYF. The CDR3, as DNA: TGTGCCAGCAGCTTAGGGGCGGCAGGGAGGTACGAGCAGTACTTC. J is TRBJ2-7 and V is TRBV7-2, with D perhaps matching TRBD2 (6 bases). The CDR3 has 15 residues. Trimming pared 1 base from V and 4 bases from J, leaving 14 bases between. Germline V gives CDR1 SGHTA, CDR2 FQGNSA.

This chain links TRBV27 with TRBJ2-1; tentative D call: TRBD2 (6 bases). V lost 5 bases, J lost 8 bases, and 13 bases lay in between. CDR3 length equals 13 residues. Germline-derived CDR1 and CDR2 are MNHEY and SMNVEV (reference sequence). The CDR3 DNA is TGTGCCAGCAGTCTCAGAACGGGAGATGAGCAGTTCTTC. Encoded protein: CASSLRTGDEQFF.

This chain links TRBV14 with TRBJ1-2, with 12 bases lining up with TRBD1. CDR1 is SGHDN and CDR2 is FVKESK in the germline V gene. The CDR3 length is 17 residues. The trim removed 3 bases at V and 5 bases at J, leaving 10 bases unmatched. As DNA, the CDR3 is TGTGCCAGCAGCCAGGGGACAGGGGGCGCGTTGGGATATGGCTACACCTTC. Its protein is CASSQGTGGALGYGYTF.

In this sample, this clone turned up once. The V call is TRBV12-5, the J call TRBJ2-1; TRBD1 matches 8 bases. The CDR3 extends over 17 amino acids. With 5 bases clipped from V and 1 base from J, the junction kept 10 bases outside the gene matches. Germline-derived CDR1 and CDR2 are LGHNT and FRNRAP. The CDR3 sequence: CASGARDRYDSYNEQFF. DNA of the CDR3: TGTGCTAGTGGTGCCAGGGACAGGTACGATTCCTACAATGAGCAGTTCTTC.

In its sample, this clone was seen a few times. This chain connects TRBV6-5 to TRBJ1-2; TRBD1 aligns across 8 bases. The CDR3 is 14 amino acids. Trimming at V came to 7 bases and at J to 4 bases, leaving 8 bases not matched to a gene. Germline values: CDR1 MNHEY, CDR2 SVGAGI. CDR3: CASTLTGESYGYTF. The CDR3 coding sequence is TGTGCCAGCACCCTGACAGGGGAAAGCTATGGCTACACCTTC.

This chain uses TRBV6-1 with TRBJ1-2, with 7 bases fitting TRBD1. This CDR3 contains 17 residues. V was pared by 3 bases and J by 2 bases, with 12 bases of the junction left unmatched. Germline V gene data show CDR1 as MNHNS and CDR2 as SASEGT. The CDR3 sequence is CASSDARGQKRNYGYTF. CDR3 bases: TGTGCCAGCAGTGACGCTCGGGGACAGAAAAGAAACTATGGCTACACCTTC.